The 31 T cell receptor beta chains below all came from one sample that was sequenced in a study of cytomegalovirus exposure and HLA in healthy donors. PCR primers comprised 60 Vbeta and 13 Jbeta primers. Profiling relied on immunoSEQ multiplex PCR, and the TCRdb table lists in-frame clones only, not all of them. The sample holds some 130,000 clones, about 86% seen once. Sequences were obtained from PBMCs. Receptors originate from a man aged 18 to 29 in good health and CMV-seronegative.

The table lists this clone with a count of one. CDR3 region: CASRDLGQYFNGYTF. CDR3 DNA sequence: TGTGCCAGCAGGGACCTGGGACAGTACTTCAATGGCTACACCTTC. The chain combines TRBV2 with TRBJ1-2; 7 nucleotides agree with TRBD1. This CDR3 comprises 15 residues. Germline loops: CDR1 SNHLY, CDR2 FYNNEI. The junction had 13 bases not matched to a gene; V was cut back by 6 bases and J by 6 bases.

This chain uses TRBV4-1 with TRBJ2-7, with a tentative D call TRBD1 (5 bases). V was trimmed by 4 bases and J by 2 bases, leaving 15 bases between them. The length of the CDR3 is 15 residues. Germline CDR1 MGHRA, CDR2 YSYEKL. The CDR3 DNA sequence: TGCGCCAGCAGCCTCTCAGGGTACAACACCTACGAGCAGTACTTC. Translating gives CASSLSGYNTYEQYF.

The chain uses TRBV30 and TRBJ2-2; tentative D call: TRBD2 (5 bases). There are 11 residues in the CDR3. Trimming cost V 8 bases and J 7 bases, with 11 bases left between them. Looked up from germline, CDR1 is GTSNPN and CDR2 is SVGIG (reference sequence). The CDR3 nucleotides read TGTGCCGTATCCGCGGGCGGGGAGCTGTTTTTT. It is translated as CAVSAGGELFF.

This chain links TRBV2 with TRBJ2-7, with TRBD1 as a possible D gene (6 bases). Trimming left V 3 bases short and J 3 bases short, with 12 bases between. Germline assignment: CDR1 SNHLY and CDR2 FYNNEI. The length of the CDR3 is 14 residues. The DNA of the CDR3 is TGTGCCAGCAGTGAGGGGGCCGGGGTCTACGAGCAGTACTTC. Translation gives CASSEGAGVYEQYF.

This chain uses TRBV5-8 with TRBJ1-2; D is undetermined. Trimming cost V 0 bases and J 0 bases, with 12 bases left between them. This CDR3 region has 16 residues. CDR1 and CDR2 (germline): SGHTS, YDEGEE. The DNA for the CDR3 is TGTGCCAGCAGCTTGGTTATCTTCCGTTCTAACTATGGCTACACCTTC. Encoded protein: CASSLVIFRSNYGYTF.

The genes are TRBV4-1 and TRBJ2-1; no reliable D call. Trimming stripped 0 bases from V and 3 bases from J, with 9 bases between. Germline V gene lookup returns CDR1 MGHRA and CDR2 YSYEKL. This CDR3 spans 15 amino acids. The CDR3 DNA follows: TGCGCCAGCAGCCAAGAAAGCGAGGTCTACAATGAGCAGTTCTTC. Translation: CASSQESEVYNEQFF.

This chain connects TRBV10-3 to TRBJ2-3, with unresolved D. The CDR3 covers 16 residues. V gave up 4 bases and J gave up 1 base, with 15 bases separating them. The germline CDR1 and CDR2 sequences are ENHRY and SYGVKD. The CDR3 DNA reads TGTGCCATCAGTGTTGAGGCGGCCACGGGCACAGATACGCAGTATTTT. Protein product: CAISVEAATGTDTQYF.

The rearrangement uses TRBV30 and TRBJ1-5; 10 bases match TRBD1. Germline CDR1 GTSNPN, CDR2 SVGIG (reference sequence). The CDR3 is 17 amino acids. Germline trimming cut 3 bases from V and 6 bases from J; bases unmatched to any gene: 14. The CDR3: CAWRLGVGTGATQPQHF. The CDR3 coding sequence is TGTGCCTGGAGATTAGGAGTCGGGACAGGGGCTACTCAGCCCCAGCATTTT.

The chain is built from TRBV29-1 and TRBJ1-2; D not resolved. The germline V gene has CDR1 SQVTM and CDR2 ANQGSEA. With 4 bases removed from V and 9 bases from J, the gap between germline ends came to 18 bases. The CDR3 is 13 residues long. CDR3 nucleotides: TGCAGCGTTGTTCAGACCAGCGGGAGGAGCTACACCTTC. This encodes CSVVQTSGRSYTF.

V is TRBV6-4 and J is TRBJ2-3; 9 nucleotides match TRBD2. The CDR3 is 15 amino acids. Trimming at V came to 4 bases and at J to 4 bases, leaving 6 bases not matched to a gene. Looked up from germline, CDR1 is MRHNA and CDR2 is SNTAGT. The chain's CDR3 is CASSGLAGSSDTQYF. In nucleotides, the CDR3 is TGTGCCAGCAGTGGGCTAGCGGGGAGTTCAGATACGCAGTATTTT.

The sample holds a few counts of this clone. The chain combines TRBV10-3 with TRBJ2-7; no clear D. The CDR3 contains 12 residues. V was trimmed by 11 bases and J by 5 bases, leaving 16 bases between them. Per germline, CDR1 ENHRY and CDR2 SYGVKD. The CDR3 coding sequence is TGTGCCGTCGGCGGTTGGTCTGACGAGCAGTACTTC. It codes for CAVGGWSDEQYF.

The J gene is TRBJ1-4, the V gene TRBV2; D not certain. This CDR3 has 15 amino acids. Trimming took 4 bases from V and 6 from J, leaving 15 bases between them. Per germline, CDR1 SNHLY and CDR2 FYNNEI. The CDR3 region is CASSGERILYEKLFF. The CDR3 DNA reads TGTGCCAGCAGTGGAGAGCGAATCTTATATGAAAAACTGTTTTTT.

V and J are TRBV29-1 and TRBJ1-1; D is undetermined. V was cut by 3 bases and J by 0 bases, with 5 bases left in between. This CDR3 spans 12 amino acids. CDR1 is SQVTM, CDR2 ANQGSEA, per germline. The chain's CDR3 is CSVDEVNTEAFF. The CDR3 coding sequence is TGCAGCGTTGATGAGGTGAACACTGAAGCTTTCTTT.

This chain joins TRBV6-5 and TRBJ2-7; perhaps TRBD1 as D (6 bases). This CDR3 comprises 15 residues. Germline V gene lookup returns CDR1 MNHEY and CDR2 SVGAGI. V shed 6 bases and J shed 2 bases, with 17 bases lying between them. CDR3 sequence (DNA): TGTGCCAGCAGACGACCCGGGACATCAACCTACGAGCAGTACTTC. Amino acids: CASRRPGTSTYEQYF.

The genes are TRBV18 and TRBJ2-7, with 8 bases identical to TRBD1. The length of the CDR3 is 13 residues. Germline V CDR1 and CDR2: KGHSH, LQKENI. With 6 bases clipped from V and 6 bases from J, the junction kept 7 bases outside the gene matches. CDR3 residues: CASSPITGGEQYF. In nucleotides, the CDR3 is TGTGCCAGCTCTCCCATAACAGGGGGCGAGCAGTACTTC.

CDR3 protein: CASSLMLGDTEAFF. Here the CDR3 DNA reads TGTGCCAGCAGCTTAATGTTAGGAGACACTGAAGCTTTCTTT. The chain couples TRBV13 to TRBJ1-1; D ambiguous. V lost 2 bases and J 3 bases, leaving 10 bases between the germline ends. Germline V gene lookup returns CDR1 PRHDT and CDR2 FYEKMQ (reference sequence). CDR3 size: 14 residues.

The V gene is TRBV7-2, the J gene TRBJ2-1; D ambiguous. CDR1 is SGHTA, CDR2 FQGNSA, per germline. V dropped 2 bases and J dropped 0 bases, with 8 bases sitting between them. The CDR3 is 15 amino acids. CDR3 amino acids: CASSLSQTSYNEQFF. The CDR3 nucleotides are TGTGCCAGCAGCTTATCACAGACCTCCTACAATGAGCAGTTCTTC.

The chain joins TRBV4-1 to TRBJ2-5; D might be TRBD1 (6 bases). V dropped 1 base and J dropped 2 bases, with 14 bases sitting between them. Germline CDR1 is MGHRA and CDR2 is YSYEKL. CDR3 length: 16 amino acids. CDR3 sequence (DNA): TGCGCCAGCAGCCAAGTAAAGAACAGGGTACAAGAGACCCAGTACTTC. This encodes CASSQVKNRVQETQYF.

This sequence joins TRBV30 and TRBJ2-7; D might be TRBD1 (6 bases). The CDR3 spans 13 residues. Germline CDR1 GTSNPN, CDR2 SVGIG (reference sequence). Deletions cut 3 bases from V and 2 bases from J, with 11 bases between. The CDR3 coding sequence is TGTGCCTGGAGCCTACAGGGTCCCTACGAGCAGTACTTC. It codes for CAWSLQGPYEQYF.

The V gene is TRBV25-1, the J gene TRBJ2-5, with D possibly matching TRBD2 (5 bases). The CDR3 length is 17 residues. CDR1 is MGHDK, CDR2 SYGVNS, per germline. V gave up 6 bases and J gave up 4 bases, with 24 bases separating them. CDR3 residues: CASSQRGLAMGGETQYF. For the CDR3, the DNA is TGTGCCAGCAGCCAACGGGGTCTAGCTATGGGCGGAGAGACCCAGTACTTC.

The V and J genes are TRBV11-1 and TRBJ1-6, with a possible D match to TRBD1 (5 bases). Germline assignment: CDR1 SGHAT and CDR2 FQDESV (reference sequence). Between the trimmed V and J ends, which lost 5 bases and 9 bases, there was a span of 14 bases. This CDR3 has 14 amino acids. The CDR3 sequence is CASSPMGGTSPLHF. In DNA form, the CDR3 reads TGTGCCAGCAGCCCTATGGGGGGAACTTCACCCCTCCACTTT.

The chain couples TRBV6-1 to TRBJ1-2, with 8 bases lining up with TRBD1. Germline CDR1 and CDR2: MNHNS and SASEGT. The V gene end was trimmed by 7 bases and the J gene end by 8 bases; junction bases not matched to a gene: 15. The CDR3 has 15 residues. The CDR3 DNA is TGTGCCAGCATCGGGTCCGACAGGGGTTTTGGGGGCTACACCTTC. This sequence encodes CASIGSDRGFGGYTF.

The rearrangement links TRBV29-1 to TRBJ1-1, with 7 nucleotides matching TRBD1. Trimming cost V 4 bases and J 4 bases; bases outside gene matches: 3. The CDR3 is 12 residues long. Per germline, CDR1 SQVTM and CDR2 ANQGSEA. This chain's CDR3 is CSVAGGSTEAFF. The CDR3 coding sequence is TGCAGCGTTGCAGGGGGTAGCACTGAAGCTTTCTTT. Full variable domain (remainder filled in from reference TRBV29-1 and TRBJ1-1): SAVISQKPSRDICQRGTSLTIQCQVDSQVTMMFWYRQQPGQSLTLIATANQGSEATYESGFVIDKFPISRPNLTFSTLTVSNMSPEDSSIYLCSVAGGSTEAFFGQGTRLTVV.

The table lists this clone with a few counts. The CDR3 nucleotides read TGCGCCAGCAGCCACGAGAGCGGGGGGATGTCAGATACGCAGTATTTT. The encoded protein is CASSHESGGMSDTQYF. This chain uses TRBV4-3 with TRBJ2-3, with TRBD2 matching 9 bases. J was trimmed by 4 bases and V by 3 bases; bases with no gene match: 8. Germline V gives CDR1 LGHNA, CDR2 YSLEER. This CDR3 region has 16 residues.

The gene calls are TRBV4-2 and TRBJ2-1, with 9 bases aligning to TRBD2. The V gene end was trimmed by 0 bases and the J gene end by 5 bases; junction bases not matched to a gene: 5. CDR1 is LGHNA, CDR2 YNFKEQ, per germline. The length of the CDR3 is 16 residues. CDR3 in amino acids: CASSQDWAGGNNEQFF. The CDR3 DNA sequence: TGTGCCAGCAGCCAAGATTGGGCGGGGGGGAACAATGAGCAGTTCTTC.

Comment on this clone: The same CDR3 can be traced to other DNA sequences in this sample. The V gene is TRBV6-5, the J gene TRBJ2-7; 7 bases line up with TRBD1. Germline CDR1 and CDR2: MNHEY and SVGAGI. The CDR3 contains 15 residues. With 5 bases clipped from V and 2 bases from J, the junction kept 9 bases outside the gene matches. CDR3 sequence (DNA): TGTGCCAGCAGTCCGTTGACAGGGTCAACCTACGAGCAGTACTTC. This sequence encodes CASSPLTGSTYEQYF.

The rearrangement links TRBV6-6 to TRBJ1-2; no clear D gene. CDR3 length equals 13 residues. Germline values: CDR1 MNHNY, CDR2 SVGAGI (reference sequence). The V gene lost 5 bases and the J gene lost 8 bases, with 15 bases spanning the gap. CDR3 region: CASSPTAPRGYTF. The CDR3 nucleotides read TGTGCCAGCAGTCCCACAGCCCCGAGAGGCTACACCTTC.

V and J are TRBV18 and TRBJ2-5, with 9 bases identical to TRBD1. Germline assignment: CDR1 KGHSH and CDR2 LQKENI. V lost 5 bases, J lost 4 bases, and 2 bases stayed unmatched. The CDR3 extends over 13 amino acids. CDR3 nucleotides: TGTGCCAGCTCAGGGACAGGGCGAGAGACCCAGTACTTC. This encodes CASSGTGRETQYF. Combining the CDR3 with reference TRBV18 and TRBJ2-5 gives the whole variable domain NAGVMQNPRHLVRRRGQEARLRCSPMKGHSHVYWYRQLPEEGLKFMVYLQKENIIDESGMPKERFSAEFPKEGPSILRIQQVVRGDSAAYFCASSGTGRETQYFGPGTRLLVL.

CDR3 residues: CASSPTHPHPDTQYF. CDR3 bases: TGCGCCAGCAGCCCGACACACCCACACCCAGATACGCAGTATTTT. The chain has TRBV4-3 and TRBJ2-3; no reliable D call. V gave up 4 bases and J gave up 4 bases, with 15 bases separating them. CDR1 is LGHNA, CDR2 YSLEER, per germline. This CDR3 region has 15 residues.

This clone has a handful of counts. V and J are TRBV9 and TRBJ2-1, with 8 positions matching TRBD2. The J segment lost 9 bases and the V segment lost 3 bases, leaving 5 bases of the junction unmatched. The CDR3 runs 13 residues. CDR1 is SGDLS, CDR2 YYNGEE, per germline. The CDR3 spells CASSAGGRSEQFF. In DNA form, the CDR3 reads TGTGCCAGCAGCGCGGGGGGGCGTTCTGAGCAGTTCTTC.

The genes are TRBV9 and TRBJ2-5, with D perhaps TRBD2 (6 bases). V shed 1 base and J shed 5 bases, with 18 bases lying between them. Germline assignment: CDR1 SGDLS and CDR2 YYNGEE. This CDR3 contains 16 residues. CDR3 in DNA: TGTGCCAGCAGCGTAAACCCAGGGAGAGGAGGGGAGACCCAGTACTTC. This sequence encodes CASSVNPGRGGETQYF.